Below, 28 T cell receptor beta chains from the same sample are listed, as sequenced in a study of T-cell memory formation after mild COVID-19. TCRdb analysed the 5' RACE reads with MiXCR anew, one entry per CDR3 protein. The sample contains about 170,000 distinct CDR3 sequences, 10% to 15% of which appear only once. Sequenced sample: PBMCs or a T cell subset sorted from them (not recorded which). These receptors all stem from a man aged 18 to 35 who had mild COVID-19 (a few samples of this study predate the infection). Cell type and time point are not known.

This rearrangement joins TRBV7-2 to TRBJ2-5; unclear D gene. The CDR3 length is 13 residues. From germline, CDR1 is SGHTA and CDR2 FQGNSA. V lost 5 bases and J lost 7, with 14 bases in between. CDR3 in DNA: TGTGCCAGCAGCAGCCGGGCTTCGGGGACCCAGTACTTC. It is translated as CASSSRASGTQYF.

J is TRBJ1-3 and V is TRBV6-6; weak D call: TRBD1 (5 bases). Trimming removed 5 bases from V and 4 bases from J, with 18 bases in between. Germline CDR1 is MNHNY and CDR2 is SVGAGI (reference sequence). CDR3 length: 16 amino acids. The CDR3 here is CASSQPAGPQGNTIYF. For the CDR3, the DNA is TGTGCCAGCAGTCAACCTGCGGGACCCCAAGGAAACACCATATATTTT.

Only a few counts were recorded for this clonotype. The V gene is TRBV7-2, the J gene TRBJ1-2; 8 bases map to TRBD1. The V segment lost 5 bases and the J segment 8 bases; nucleotides outside the gene matches: 7. The CDR3 runs to 13 residues. CDR1 SGHTA and CDR2 FQGNSA come from the germline V gene. The chain's CDR3 is CASSAGQDLGYTF. The CDR3 DNA follows: TGTGCCAGCAGCGCGGGACAGGATTTAGGCTACACCTTC.

The V call is TRBV21-1, the J call TRBJ2-7; no DNA check was done on the table's D call, TRBD1. TRBV21-1 is annotated as a pseudogene. This CDR3 comprises 16 residues. The CDR3 region has the DNA TGTGCCAGCAGCAACCGGGAGCGGGGGAGCTCCTACGAGCAGTACGTC. Protein sequence: CASSNRERGSSYEQYV.

The rearrangement uses TRBV6-2 or TRBV6-3 and TRBJ2-3; either TRBD1 or TRBD2 may supply D (5 bases each). The CDR3 runs to 16 residues. Germline CDR1 is MNHEY and CDR2 is SVGEGT. The V gene lost 4 bases and the J gene lost 0 bases, with 14 bases spanning the gap. The CDR3 is CASSSGRRPSTDTQYF. For the CDR3, the DNA is TGTGCCAGCAGTTCGGGACGGCGACCTAGCACAGATACGCAGTATTTT.

This rearrangement joins TRBV6-5 to TRBJ2-4; D is unresolved. Germline CDR1 reads MNHEY; CDR2 reads SVGAGI. The CDR3 covers 15 residues. Trimming shortened V by 2 bases and J by 0 bases, and 8 bases separated the two germline ends. CDR3 sequence (DNA): TGTGCCAGCAGTTACCGACCACTAGCCAAAAACATTCAGTACTTC. It specifies CASSYRPLAKNIQYF.

This clonotype has a handful of counts. This chain uses TRBV18 with TRBJ1-1; a weak D match, TRBD1 (6 bases). This CDR3 is built from 14 residues. The V gene's germline CDR1 is KGHSH and CDR2 LQKENI. With 3 bases removed from V and 10 bases from J, the gap between germline ends came to 18 bases. The CDR3 nucleotides are TGTGCCAGCTCACCCCCGGGGCTGCCCAGGGGAGCTTTCTTT. Protein product: CASSPPGLPRGAFF.

In DNA form, the CDR3 reads TGTGCCAGCGAGTCAGTAAACACTGAAGCTTTCTTT. It translates to CASESVNTEAFF. The rearrangement uses TRBV28 and TRBJ1-1; no clear D. This CDR3 has 12 amino acids. The germline V and J ends were trimmed by 8 bases and 2 bases, with 9 bases remaining between them. Germline V gene lookup returns CDR1 MDHEN and CDR2 SYDVKM.

The chain couples TRBV29-1 to TRBJ2-5, with D tentatively TRBD1 (6 bases). Germline V CDR1 and CDR2: SQVTM, ANQGSEA. Deletions cut 4 bases from V and 9 bases from J, with 15 bases between. CDR3 length: 12 amino acids. The CDR3 DNA follows: TGCAGCGTTGGCAGGGGCCAGGCGGCCCAGTACTTC. As protein: CSVGRGQAAQYF.

The chain is built from TRBV20-1 and TRBJ1-2, with 7 bases that match TRBD1. Per germline, CDR1 DFQATT and CDR2 SNEGSKA (reference sequence). With V trimmed by 3 bases and J by 4 bases, 8 bases remained unmatched. The CDR3 is made up of 14 amino acids. The CDR3 here is CSASDSTGAYGYTF. The CDR3 bases are TGCAGTGCTAGTGATTCAACAGGGGCCTATGGCTACACCTTC.

The V and J genes are TRBV15 and TRBJ2-5; D possibly corresponds to TRBD1 (7 bases). The V gene lost 1 base and the J gene lost 5 bases, with 14 bases spanning the gap. This CDR3 region has 15 residues. The V gene's germline CDR1 is LNHNV and CDR2 YYDKDF (reference sequence). This CDR3 is CATSRAGGGLETQYF. The CDR3 nucleotides are TGTGCCACCAGCAGAGCTGGAGGGGGCCTGGAGACCCAGTACTTC.

The chain recombines TRBV9 with TRBJ2-2; 11 bases map to TRBD2. V lost 2 bases and J lost 0; bases outside the gene matches: 3. This CDR3 has 17 amino acids. CDR1 SGDLS and CDR2 YYNGEE come from the germline V gene. CDR3 nucleotides: TGTGCCAGCAGCGTTCCTAGCGGGGGGACGAACACCGGGGAGCTGTTTTTT. This codes for CASSVPSGGTNTGELFF. Using reference TRBV9 and TRBJ2-2 for the parts outside the CDR3, the full variable domain is DSGVTQTPKHLITATGQRVTLRCSPRSGDLSVYWYQQSLDQGLQFLIQYYNGEERAKGNILERFSAQQFPDLHSELNLSSLELGDSALYFCASSVPSGGTNTGELFFGEGSRLTVL.

The CDR3 here is CASRRSWDPNSGANVLTF. DNA for the CDR3: TGTGCCAGCAGACGCTCATGGGATCCCAACTCTGGGGCCAACGTCCTGACTTTC. The rearrangement uses TRBV6-2 or TRBV6-3 and TRBJ2-6; the D is unclear. The CDR3 extends over 18 amino acids. The V end was cut by 6 bases, the J end by 0 bases, with 18 bases between. The V gene's germline CDR1 is MNHEY and CDR2 SVGEGT.

In its sample, this clonotype was seen a few times. The chain employs TRBV6-6 and TRBJ2-6, with TRBD1 as a possible D gene (5 bases). Germline loops: CDR1 MNHNY, CDR2 SVGAGI (reference sequence). This CDR3 has 16 amino acids. With 0 bases removed from V and 2 bases from J, the gap between germline ends came to 8 bases. The CDR3, as DNA: TGTGCCAGCAGTTACTCGTTACAGGCTGGGGCCAACGTCCTGACTTTC. It translates to CASSYSLQAGANVLTF.

The DNA for the CDR3 is TGTGCCAGCAGCGCCGGGTTCACGGGTCGGGTCGGGGAGCTGTTTTTT. Encoded protein: CASSAGFTGRVGELFF. The chain couples TRBV7-7 to TRBJ2-2; D ambiguous. This CDR3 contains 16 residues. The V gene lost 5 bases and the J gene lost 7 bases, with 20 bases spanning the gap. Germline V lookup: CDR1 SSHAT, CDR2 FNYEAQ (reference sequence).

This clonotype was counted only a few times. This chain links TRBV11-1 with TRBJ2-7; D may be TRBD1 (5 bases). Trimming removed 1 base from V and 5 bases from J, with 12 bases in between. The germline gives CDR1 SGHAT, CDR2 FQDESV (reference sequence). CDR3 length equals 14 residues. The CDR3 DNA follows: TGTGCCAGCAGCTTAGACTTGAGCAGGGACGAGCAGTACGTC. Protein sequence: CASSLDLSRDEQYV.

This clonotype has a handful of counts. This chain links TRBV6-6 with TRBJ1-1; 9 bases line up with TRBD1. The CDR3 spans 15 residues. Germline loops: CDR1 MNHNY, CDR2 SVGAGI (reference sequence). V lost 6 bases to trimming and J lost 5 bases; unmatched junction nucleotides: 10. Written as DNA, the CDR3 is TGTGCCAGCAGGGAGCCACAGGGGGCGAGGACTGAAGCTTTCTTT. Translating gives CASREPQGARTEAFF.

This clonotype was seen a handful of times. The V and J genes are TRBV2 and TRBJ1-6; a possible D gene is TRBD1 (5 bases). Germline values: CDR1 SNHLY, CDR2 FYNNEI. The CDR3 sequence is 13 residues long. V shed 4 bases and J shed 6 bases, with 7 bases lying between them. DNA of the CDR3: TGTGCCAGCAGTGCGGGACTTAATTCACCCCTCCACTTT. Translated, it gives CASSAGLNSPLHF. The entire variable domain, with the rest obtained from reference TRBV2 and TRBJ1-6, is as follows: EPEVTQTPSHQVTQMGQEVILRCVPISNHLYFYWYRQILGQKVEFLVSFYNNEISEKSEIFDDQFSVERPDGSNFTLKIRSTKLEDSAMYFCASSAGLNSPLHFGNGTRLTVT.

This sequence joins TRBV12-3 or TRBV12-4 and TRBJ1-5; 7 bases line up with TRBD1. The CDR3 is 19 amino acids. Losses at the gene ends were 0 bases for V and 4 bases for J; bases not matched to a gene: 15. CDR3: CASSLAPTWDRGLNQPQHF. The CDR3 bases are TGTGCCAGCAGTTTAGCCCCGACATGGGACAGAGGGTTAAATCAGCCCCAGCATTTT.

This chain connects TRBV4-3 to TRBJ2-2; 7 positions agree with TRBD1. The J segment lost 10 bases and the V segment lost 1 base, leaving 12 bases of the junction unmatched. Germline lookup yields CDR1 LGHNA and CDR2 YSLEER. CDR3 size: 16 residues. The CDR3 here is CASSQAAGGFRVELFF. Written as DNA, the CDR3 is TGCGCCAGCAGCCAAGCGGCAGGGGGATTTCGAGTGGAGCTGTTTTTT.

The chain carries TRBV6-6 and TRBJ2-1; 13 bases align to TRBD2. Unmatched junction bases numbered 4, after V lost 6 bases and J lost 8 bases. Germline assignment: CDR1 MNHNY and CDR2 SVGAGI (reference sequence). There are 14 residues in the CDR3. The DNA of the CDR3 is TGTGCCAGCAGCTGGACTAGCGGGGGTGATGAGCAGTTCTTC. It encodes CASSWTSGGDEQFF.

This clonotype was detected only a few times. The rearrangement uses TRBV20-1 and TRBJ2-5; TRBD2 matches 8 bases. CDR1 and CDR2 from the germline V gene are DFQATT and SNEGSKA (reference sequence). The CDR3 loop spans 13 amino acids. Trimming removed 4 bases from V and 5 bases from J; junction bases left unmatched: 6. For the CDR3, the DNA is TGCAGTGCTAACGGGGGGGCCGGGGAGACCCAGTACTTC. Amino acids: CSANGGAGETQYF.

The chain has TRBV7-2 and TRBJ2-2; TRBD2 aligns across 15 bases. The CDR3 is made up of 23 amino acids. J gave up 0 bases and V 2 bases, and 16 bases lay outside the gene matches. From germline, CDR1 is SGHTA and CDR2 FQGNSA. The CDR3 sequence: CASSLRGTSGGSYWPANTGELFF. DNA of the CDR3: TGTGCCAGCAGCTTAAGGGGGACTAGCGGGGGGAGCTACTGGCCCGCGAACACCGGGGAGCTGTTTTTT.

This clonotype was counted many times. The rearrangement joins TRBV7-6 to TRBJ1-1, with D hard to call. Looked up from germline, CDR1 is SGHVS and CDR2 is FNYEAQ. The V end was cut by 0 bases, the J end by 1 base, with 18 bases between. There are 18 residues in the CDR3. The CDR3 DNA follows: TGTGCCAGCAGCTTAGCTTTTAGGGAAAAACGTAAGAACACTGAAGCTTTCTTT. As protein: CASSLAFREKRKNTEAFF.

The rearrangement uses TRBV18 and TRBJ1-6, with 8 bases fitting TRBD1. With V trimmed by 5 bases and J by 6 bases, 6 bases remained unmatched. The CDR3 contains 15 residues. The germline V gene has CDR1 KGHSH and CDR2 LQKENI. The CDR3 DNA reads as TGTGCCAGCTCAGTGGACAGGGTCGGTAATTCACCCCTCCACTTT. It codes for CASSVDRVGNSPLHF.

The J gene is TRBJ2-3, the V gene TRBV10-3; D call uncertain. The CDR3 runs 11 residues. Germline loops: CDR1 ENHRY, CDR2 SYGVKD. The V end was cut by 6 bases, the J end by 6 bases, with 7 bases between. CDR3 DNA: TGTGCCATCAGGACCGCTGATACGCAGTATTTT. Translating it yields CAIRTADTQYF.

The DNA for the CDR3 is TGTGCCACCAGCAGAGATGCTGGGATGAACACTGAAGCTTTCTTT. It is translated as CATSRDAGMNTEAFF. The chain couples TRBV15 to TRBJ1-1; no clear D. CDR3 size: 15 residues. The germline V gene encodes CDR1 LNHNV and CDR2 YYDKDF (reference sequence). The V and J ends lost 0 bases and 0 bases respectively, with 8 bases between them. Together with reference TRBV15 and TRBJ1-1, the CDR3 gives the full variable domain: DAMVIQNPRYQVTQFGKPVTLSCSQTLNHNVMYWYQQKSSQAPKLLFHYYDKDFNNEADTPDNFQSRRPNTSFCFLDIRSPGLGDTAMYLCATSRDAGMNTEAFFGQGTRLTVV.

This chain uses TRBV9 with TRBJ1-3; 10 bases agree with TRBD1. Per the germline V gene, CDR1 is SGDLS and CDR2 is YYNGEE. V trimming: 3 bases; J trimming: 3 bases; junction bases outside the gene matches: 6. The CDR3 covers 16 residues. The CDR3 loop is CASSGQGAGGGNTIYF. In DNA, the CDR3 is TGTGCCAGCAGCGGACAGGGGGCAGGAGGTGGAAACACCATATATTTT.